The 8 T cell receptor beta chains below all came from one sample that was sequenced in a study of shared clonotypes between healthy human individuals. Generated by immunoSEQ multiplex PCR, the TCRdb table keeps only in-frame clones and is missing some. The table has about 2 million clones, 85% to 95% seen once. The sequenced sample consisted of naive CD4+ T cells sorted from blood. Described subset: CD45RA+ positively selected. Receptor source: a man aged 18 to 30 in good health.

The rearrangement joins TRBV15 to TRBJ2-7; D is uncertain. The CDR3 has 13 amino acids. Trimming took 1 base from V and 7 from J, leaving 11 bases between them. The germline CDR1 and CDR2 sequences are LNHNV and YYDKDF (reference sequence). The CDR3 DNA follows: TGTGCCACCAGCAGAGGTTGGGGTGGGGAGCAGTACTTC. Protein product: CATSRGWGGEQYF.

The V call is TRBV28, the J call TRBJ1-6, with D possibly being TRBD1 (5 bases). Between the trimmed V and J ends, which lost 1 base and 4 bases, there was a span of 11 bases. This CDR3 has 16 amino acids. Per the germline V gene, CDR1 is MDHEN and CDR2 is SYDVKM. In DNA form, the CDR3 reads TGTGCCAGCAGTTTATTCAAAGGGGAATATAATTCACCCCTCCACTTT. Its translation is CASSLFKGEYNSPLHF.

The CDR3: CASSWQAERAYEQYF. Here the CDR3 DNA reads TGTGCCAGCAGCTGGCAGGCAGAGAGAGCCTACGAGCAGTACTTC. The chain joins TRBV11-2 to TRBJ2-7; D unclear. The V and J ends lost 4 bases and 2 bases respectively, with 15 bases between them. The CDR3 is made up of 15 amino acids. CDR1 and CDR2 (germline): SGHAT, FQNNGV.

The chain carries TRBV10-3 and TRBJ2-2; 7 nucleotides agree with TRBD2. The V segment lost 6 bases and the J segment 7 bases; nucleotides outside the gene matches: 8. This CDR3 spans 14 amino acids. Germline V gives CDR1 ENHRY, CDR2 SYGVKD. CDR3 bases: TGTGCCATCAGACAAGCGGGGAGCGGCGGGGAGCTGTTTTTT. Its protein product is CAIRQAGSGGELFF.

The V and J genes are TRBV18 and TRBJ2-1; 12 bases are shared with TRBD2. The CDR3 has 16 amino acids. With 3 bases clipped from V and 7 bases from J, the junction kept 7 bases outside the gene matches. The germline gives CDR1 KGHSH, CDR2 LQKENI. The CDR3 DNA reads as TGTGCCAGCTCACCGCGGGTACTAGCGGGAGGAAATGAGCAGTTCTTC. This sequence encodes CASSPRVLAGGNEQFF. Full variable domain (outside the CDR3, taken from reference TRBV18 and TRBJ2-1): NAGVMQNPRHLVRRRGQEARLRCSPMKGHSHVYWYRQLPEEGLKFMVYLQKENIIDESGMPKERFSAEFPKEGPSILRIQQVVRGDSAAYFCASSPRVLAGGNEQFFGPGTRLTVL.

The chain employs TRBV10-3 and TRBJ1-5; TRBD1 aligns across 9 bases. Trimming at V came to 10 bases and at J to 8 bases, leaving 9 bases not matched to a gene. CDR1 is ENHRY, CDR2 SYGVKD, per germline. The CDR3 spans 13 residues. The CDR3 sequence: CATGTGTFEPQHF. The CDR3 bases are TGTGCCACCGGGACAGGGACGTTTGAGCCCCAGCATTTT.

This clone was observed at least ten times. J is TRBJ2-7 and V is TRBV18; D might be TRBD1 or TRBD2, each matching 5 bases. CDR3 length equals 13 residues. Trimming left V 3 bases short and J 7 bases short, with 13 bases between. The germline V gene has CDR1 KGHSH and CDR2 LQKENI. The CDR3 DNA reads TGTGCCAGCTCACCGGGACCCCTCGCGGAGCAGTACTTC. Its translation is CASSPGPLAEQYF.

The rearrangement links TRBV15 to TRBJ1-5; D gene ambiguous. CDR1 is LNHNV, CDR2 YYDKDF, per germline (reference sequence). This CDR3 has 14 residues. The V end was cut by 5 bases, the J end by 2 bases, with 10 bases between. CDR3: CATSDGQGNQPQHF. The CDR3 nucleotides read TGTGCCACCAGCGATGGCCAGGGCAATCAGCCCCAGCATTTT.